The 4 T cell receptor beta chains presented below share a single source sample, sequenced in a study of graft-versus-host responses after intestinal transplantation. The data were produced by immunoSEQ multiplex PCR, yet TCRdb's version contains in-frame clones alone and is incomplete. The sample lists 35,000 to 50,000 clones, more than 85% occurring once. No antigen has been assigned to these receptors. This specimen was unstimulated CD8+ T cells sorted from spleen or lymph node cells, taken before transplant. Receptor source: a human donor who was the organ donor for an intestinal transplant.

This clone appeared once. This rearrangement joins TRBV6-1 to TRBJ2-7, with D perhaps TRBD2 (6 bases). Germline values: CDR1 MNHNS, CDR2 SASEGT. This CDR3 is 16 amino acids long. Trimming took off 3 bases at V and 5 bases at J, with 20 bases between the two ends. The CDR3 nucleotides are TGTGCCAGCAGTGAGGTTGTCTTCGGGAGTGTAGACGAGCAGTACTTC. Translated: CASSEVVFGSVDEQYF.

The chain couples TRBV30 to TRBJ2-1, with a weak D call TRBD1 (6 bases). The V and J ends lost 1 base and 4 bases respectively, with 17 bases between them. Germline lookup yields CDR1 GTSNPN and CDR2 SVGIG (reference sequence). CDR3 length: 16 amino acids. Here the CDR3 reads CAWSANMGARYNEQFF. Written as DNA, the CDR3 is TGTGCCTGGAGTGCGAATATGGGGGCCCGATACAATGAGCAGTTCTTC.

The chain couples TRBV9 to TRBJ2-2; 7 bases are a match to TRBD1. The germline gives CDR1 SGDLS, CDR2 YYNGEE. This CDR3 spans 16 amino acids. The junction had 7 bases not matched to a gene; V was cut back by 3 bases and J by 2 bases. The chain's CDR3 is CASSAHRDRNTGELFF. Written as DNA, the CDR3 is TGTGCCAGCAGCGCTCACCGGGACAGAAACACCGGGGAGCTGTTTTTT. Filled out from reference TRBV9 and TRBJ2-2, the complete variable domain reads DSGVTQTPKHLITATGQRVTLRCSPRSGDLSVYWYQQSLDQGLQFLIQYYNGEERAKGNILERFSAQQFPDLHSELNLSSLELGDSALYFCASSAHRDRNTGELFFGEGSRLTVL.

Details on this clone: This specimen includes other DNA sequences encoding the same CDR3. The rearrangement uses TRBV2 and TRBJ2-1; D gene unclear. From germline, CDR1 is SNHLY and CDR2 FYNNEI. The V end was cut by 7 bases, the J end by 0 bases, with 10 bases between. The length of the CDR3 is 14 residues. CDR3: CASTDTISYNEQFF. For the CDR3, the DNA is TGTGCCAGCACCGACACAATCTCCTACAATGAGCAGTTCTTC. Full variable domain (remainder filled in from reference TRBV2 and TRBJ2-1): EPEVTQTPSHQVTQMGQEVILRCVPISNHLYFYWYRQILGQKVEFLVSFYNNEISEKSEIFDDQFSVERPDGSNFTLKIRSTKLEDSAMYFCASTDTISYNEQFFGPGTRLTVL.